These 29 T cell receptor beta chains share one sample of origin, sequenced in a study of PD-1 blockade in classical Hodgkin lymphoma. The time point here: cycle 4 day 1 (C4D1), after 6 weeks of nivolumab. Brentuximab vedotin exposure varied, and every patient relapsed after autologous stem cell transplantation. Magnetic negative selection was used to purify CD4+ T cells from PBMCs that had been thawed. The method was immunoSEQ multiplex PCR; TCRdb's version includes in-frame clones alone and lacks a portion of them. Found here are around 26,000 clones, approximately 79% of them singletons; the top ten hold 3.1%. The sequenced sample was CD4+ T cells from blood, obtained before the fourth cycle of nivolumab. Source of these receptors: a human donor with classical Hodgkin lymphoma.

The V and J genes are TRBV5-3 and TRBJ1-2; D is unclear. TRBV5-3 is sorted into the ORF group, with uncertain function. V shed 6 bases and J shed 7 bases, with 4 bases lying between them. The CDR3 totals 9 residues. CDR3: CARMFGYTF. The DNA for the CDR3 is TGTGCCAGAATGTTTGGCTACACCTTC.

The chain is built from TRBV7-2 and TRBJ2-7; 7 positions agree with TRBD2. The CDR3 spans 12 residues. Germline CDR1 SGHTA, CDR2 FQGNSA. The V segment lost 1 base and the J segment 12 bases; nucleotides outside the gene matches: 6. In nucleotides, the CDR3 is TGTGCCAGCAGCTTAGAGCGGGGAGCGAGGTACTTC. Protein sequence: CASSLERGARYF.

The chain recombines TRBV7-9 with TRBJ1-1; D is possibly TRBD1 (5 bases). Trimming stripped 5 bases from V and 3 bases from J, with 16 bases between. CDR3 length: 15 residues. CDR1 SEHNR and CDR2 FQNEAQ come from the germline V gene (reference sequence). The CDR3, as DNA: TGTGCCAGCAGCCTTGGGCGGTCAGGGCACACTGAAGCTTTCTTT. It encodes CASSLGRSGHTEAFF. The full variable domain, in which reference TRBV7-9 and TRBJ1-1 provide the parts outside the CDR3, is DTGVSQNPRHKITKRGQNVTFRCDPISEHNRLYWYRQTLGQGPEFLTYFQNEAQLEKSRLLSDRFSAERPKGSFSTLEIQRTEQGDSAMYLCASSLGRSGHTEAFFGQGTRLTVV.

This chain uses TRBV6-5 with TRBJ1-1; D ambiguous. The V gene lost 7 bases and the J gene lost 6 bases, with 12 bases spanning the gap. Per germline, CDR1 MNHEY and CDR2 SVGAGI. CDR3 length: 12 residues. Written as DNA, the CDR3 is TGTGCCAGCAAGGGCATATTCGCTGAAGCTTTCTTT. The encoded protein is CASKGIFAEAFF.

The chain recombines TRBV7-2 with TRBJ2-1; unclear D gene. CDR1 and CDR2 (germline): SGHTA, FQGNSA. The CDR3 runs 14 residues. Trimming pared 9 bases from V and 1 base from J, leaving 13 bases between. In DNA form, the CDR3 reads TGTGCCAGTTCCCGCGAAGGTTCCTACAATGAGCAGTTCTTC. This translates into CASSREGSYNEQFF.

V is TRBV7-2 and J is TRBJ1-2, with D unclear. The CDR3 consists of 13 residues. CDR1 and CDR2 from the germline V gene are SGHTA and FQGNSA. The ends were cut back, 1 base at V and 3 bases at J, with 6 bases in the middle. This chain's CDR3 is CASSLGVDYGYTF. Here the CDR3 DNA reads TGTGCCAGCAGCTTAGGGGTTGACTATGGCTACACCTTC.

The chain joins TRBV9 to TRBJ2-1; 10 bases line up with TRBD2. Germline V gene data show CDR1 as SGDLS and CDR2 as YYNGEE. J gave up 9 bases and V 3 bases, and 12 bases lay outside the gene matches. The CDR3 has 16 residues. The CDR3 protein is CASSGSGGPIGSEQFF. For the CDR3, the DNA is TGTGCCAGCAGCGGTAGCGGGGGGCCCATCGGGTCTGAGCAGTTCTTC.

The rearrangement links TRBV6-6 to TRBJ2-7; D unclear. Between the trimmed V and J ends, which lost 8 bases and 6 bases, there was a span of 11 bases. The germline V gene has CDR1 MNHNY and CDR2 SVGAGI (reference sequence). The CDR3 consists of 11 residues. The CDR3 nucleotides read TGTGCCAGCGGCTCTATCCTCGAGCAGTACTTC. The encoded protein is CASGSILEQYF.

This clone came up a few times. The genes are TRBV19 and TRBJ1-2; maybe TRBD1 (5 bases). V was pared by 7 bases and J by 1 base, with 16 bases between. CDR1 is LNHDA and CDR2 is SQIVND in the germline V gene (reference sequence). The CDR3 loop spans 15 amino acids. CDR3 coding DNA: TGTGCCAGTACCCACACGGGACGGAGTAACTATGGCTACACCTTC. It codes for CASTHTGRSNYGYTF.

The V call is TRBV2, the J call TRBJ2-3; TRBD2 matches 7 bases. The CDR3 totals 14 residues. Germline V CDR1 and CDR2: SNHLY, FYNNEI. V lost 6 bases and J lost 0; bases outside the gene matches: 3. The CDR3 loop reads CASSRDYSTDTQYF. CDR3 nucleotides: TGTGCCAGCAGCCGGGACTATAGCACAGATACGCAGTATTTT.

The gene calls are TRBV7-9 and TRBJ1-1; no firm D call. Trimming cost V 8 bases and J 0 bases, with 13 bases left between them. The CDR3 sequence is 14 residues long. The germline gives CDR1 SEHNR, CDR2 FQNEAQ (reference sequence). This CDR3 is CASYNEGMNTEAFF. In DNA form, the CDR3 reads TGTGCCAGCTATAACGAGGGAATGAACACTGAAGCTTTCTTT.

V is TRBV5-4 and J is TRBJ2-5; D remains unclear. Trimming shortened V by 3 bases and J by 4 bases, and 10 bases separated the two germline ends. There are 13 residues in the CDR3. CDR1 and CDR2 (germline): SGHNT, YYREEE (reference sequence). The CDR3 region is CASSSRGSETQYF. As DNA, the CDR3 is TGTGCCAGCAGCTCTCGTGGGTCAGAGACCCAGTACTTC. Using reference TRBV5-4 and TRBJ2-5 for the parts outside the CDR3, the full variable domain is ETGVTQSPTHLIKTRGQQVTLRCSSQSGHNTVSWYQQALGQGPQFIFQYYREEENGRGNFPPRFSGLQFPNYSSELNVNALELDDSALYLCASSSRGSETQYFGPGTRLLVL.

In DNA, the CDR3 is TGTGCCAGCAGCCCCAGACAGGGGGGAGCGGAGCAGTACTTC. Protein: CASSPRQGGAEQYF. The rearrangement links TRBV7-9 to TRBJ2-7; 9 bases fit TRBD1. Germline CDR1 is SEHNR and CDR2 is FQNEAQ (reference sequence). The CDR3 is made up of 14 amino acids. V shed 5 bases and J 7 bases; nucleotides not matched to a gene: 9.

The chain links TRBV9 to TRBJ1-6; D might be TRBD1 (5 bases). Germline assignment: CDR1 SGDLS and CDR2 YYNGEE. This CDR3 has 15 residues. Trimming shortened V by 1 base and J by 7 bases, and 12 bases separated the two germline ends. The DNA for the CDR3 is TGTGCCAGCAGCGTACAGGCGGGGGGGAATTCACCCCTCCACTTT. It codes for CASSVQAGGNSPLHF.

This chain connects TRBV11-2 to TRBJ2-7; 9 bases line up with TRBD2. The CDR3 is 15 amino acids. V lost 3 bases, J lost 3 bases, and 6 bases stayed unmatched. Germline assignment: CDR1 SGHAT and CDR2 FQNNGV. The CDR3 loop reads CASSFGRGGFYEQYF. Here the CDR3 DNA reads TGTGCCAGCAGCTTCGGGCGGGGGGGCTTCTACGAGCAGTACTTC.

The CDR3 loop reads CASSRIGGTDTQYF. Written as DNA, the CDR3 is TGTGCCAGCAGCCGCATCGGGGGCACAGATACGCAGTATTTT. The V gene is TRBV11-2, the J gene TRBJ2-3; TRBD2 is a possible D gene (5 bases). The V end was cut by 5 bases, the J end by 1 base, with 10 bases between. Germline lookup yields CDR1 SGHAT and CDR2 FQNNGV. The CDR3 sequence is 14 residues long.

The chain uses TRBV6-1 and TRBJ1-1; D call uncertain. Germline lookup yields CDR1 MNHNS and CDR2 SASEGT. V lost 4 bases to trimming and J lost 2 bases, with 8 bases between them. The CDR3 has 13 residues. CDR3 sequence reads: CASSGQPNTEAFF. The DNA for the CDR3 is TGTGCCAGCAGTGGGCAGCCCAACACTGAAGCTTTCTTT.

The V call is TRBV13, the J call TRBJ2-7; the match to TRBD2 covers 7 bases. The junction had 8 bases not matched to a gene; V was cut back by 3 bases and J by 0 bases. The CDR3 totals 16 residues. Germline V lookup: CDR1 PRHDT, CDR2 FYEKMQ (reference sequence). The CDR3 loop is CASSLSWGGGSYEQYF. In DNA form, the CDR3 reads TGTGCCAGCAGCTTGAGTTGGGGGGGTGGCTCCTACGAGCAGTACTTC. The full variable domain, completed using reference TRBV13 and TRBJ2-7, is AAGVIQSPRHLIKEKRETATLKCYPIPRHDTVYWYQQGPGQDPQFLISFYEKMQSDKGSIPDRFSAQQFSDYHSELNMSSLELGDSALYFCASSLSWGGGSYEQYFGPGTRLTVT.

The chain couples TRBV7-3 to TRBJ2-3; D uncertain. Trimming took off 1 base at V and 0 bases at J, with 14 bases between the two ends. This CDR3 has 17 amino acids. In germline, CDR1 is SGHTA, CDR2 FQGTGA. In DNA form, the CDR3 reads TGTGCCAGCAGCTTAAATTCGCCCGGCGCTAGCACAGATACGCAGTATTTT. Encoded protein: CASSLNSPGASTDTQYF.

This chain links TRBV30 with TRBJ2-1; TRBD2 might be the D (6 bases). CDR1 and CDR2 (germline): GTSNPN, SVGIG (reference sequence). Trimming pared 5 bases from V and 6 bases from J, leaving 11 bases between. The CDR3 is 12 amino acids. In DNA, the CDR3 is TGTGCCTGGGGCCGTAGCGGCAATGAGCAGTTCTTC. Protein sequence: CAWGRSGNEQFF.

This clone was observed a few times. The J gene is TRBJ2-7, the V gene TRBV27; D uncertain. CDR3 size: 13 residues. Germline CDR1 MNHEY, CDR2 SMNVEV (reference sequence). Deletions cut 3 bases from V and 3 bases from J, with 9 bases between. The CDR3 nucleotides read TGTGCCAGCAGTTTTCTAGTTGGCTACGAGCAGTACTTC. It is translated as CASSFLVGYEQYF.

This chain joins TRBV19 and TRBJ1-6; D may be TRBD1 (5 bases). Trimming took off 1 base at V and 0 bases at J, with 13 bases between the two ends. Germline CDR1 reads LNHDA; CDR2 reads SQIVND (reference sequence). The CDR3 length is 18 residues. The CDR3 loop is CASSIGQRKGSYNSPLHF. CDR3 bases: TGTGCCAGTAGTATAGGACAGCGTAAAGGCTCCTATAATTCACCCCTCCACTTT.

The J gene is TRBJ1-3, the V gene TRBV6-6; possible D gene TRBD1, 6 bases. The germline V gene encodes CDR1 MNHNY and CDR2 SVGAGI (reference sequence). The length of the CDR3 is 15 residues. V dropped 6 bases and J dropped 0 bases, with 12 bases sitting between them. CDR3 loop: CASSWTALSGNTIYF. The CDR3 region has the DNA TGTGCCAGCAGCTGGACAGCGCTCTCTGGAAACACCATATATTTT.

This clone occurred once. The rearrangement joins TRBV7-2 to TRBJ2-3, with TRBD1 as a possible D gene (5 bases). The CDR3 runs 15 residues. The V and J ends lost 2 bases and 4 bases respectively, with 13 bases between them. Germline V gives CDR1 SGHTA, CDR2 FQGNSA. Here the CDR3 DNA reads TGTGCCAGCAGCTTAATGGGGCAGGGCCCAGATACGCAGTATTTT. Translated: CASSLMGQGPDTQYF.

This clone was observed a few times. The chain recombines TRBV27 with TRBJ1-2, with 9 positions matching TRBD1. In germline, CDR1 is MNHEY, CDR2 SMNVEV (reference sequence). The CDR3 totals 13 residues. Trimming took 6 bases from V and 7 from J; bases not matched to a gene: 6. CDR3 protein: CASRMTGGGGYTF. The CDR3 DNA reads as TGTGCCAGCAGGATGACAGGGGGAGGTGGCTACACCTTC.

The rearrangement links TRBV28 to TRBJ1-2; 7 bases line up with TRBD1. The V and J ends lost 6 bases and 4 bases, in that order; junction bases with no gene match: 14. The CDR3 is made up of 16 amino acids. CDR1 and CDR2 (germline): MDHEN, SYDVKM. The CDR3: CASSTGTAFTLYGYTF. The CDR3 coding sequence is TGTGCCAGCAGCACTGGGACAGCCTTTACCCTCTATGGCTACACCTTC.

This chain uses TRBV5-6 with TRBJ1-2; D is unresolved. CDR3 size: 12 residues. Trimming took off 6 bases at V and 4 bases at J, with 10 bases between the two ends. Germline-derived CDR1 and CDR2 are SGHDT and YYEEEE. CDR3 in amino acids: CASTKNAYGYTF. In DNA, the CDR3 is TGTGCCAGCACCAAAAATGCCTATGGCTACACCTTC.

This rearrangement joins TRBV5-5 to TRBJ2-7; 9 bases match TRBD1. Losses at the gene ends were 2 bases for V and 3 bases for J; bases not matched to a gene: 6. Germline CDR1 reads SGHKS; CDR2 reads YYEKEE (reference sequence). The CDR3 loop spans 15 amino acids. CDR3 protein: CASSFTGQGLYEQYF. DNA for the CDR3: TGTGCCAGCAGCTTTACGGGACAGGGCCTCTACGAGCAGTACTTC.

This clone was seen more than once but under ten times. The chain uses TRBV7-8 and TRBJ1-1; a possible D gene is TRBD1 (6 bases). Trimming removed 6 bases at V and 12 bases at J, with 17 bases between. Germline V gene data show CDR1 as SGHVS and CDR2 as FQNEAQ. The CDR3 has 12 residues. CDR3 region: CASRPRQDRSFF. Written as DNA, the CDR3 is TGTGCCAGCAGACCTCGACAGGATAGGTCTTTCTTT.